A single sample gave rise to the 11 T cell receptor beta chains below, sequenced in a study of shared clonotypes between healthy human individuals. Profiled with immunoSEQ multiplex PCR; TCRdb holds only in-frame clones, not every one. The repertoire has roughly 1 million clones, about 75% of them found once; the top ten carry about 1.5%. The sample comprised memory CD4+ T cells sorted from blood. The subset denotes: CD45RA-negative fraction. The receptors come from a man aged 18-30 years in good health.

The V call is TRBV28, the J call TRBJ1-2; TRBD1 matches 7 bases. Trimming removed 5 bases from V and 0 bases from J; junction bases left unmatched: 6. The CDR3 loop spans 15 amino acids. Germline V CDR1 and CDR2: MDHEN, SYDVKM. The CDR3 DNA reads TGTGCCAGCAGTATAAGGGGGCGGACTAACTATGGCTACACCTTC. Translating it yields CASSIRGRTNYGYTF.

The rearrangement joins TRBV5-6 to TRBJ1-1; the D gene is possibly TRBD1 (6 bases). CDR3 length: 15 amino acids. The germline V gene has CDR1 SGHDT and CDR2 YYEEEE. V lost 4 bases and J 2 bases, leaving 15 bases between the germline ends. For the CDR3, the DNA is TGTGCCAGCAGCGACTTGGGGGGCCAAAACACTGAAGCTTTCTTT. Its translation: CASSDLGGQNTEAFF.

This clone was observed at least ten times. This sequence joins TRBV30 and TRBJ1-5; D call uncertain. V was clipped by 0 bases and J by 2 bases, with 14 bases between them. Germline CDR1 GTSNPN, CDR2 SVGIG (reference sequence). The CDR3 runs to 16 residues. CDR3 DNA sequence: TGTGCCTGGAGTGTAGGTAGCCTCTCGGGCAATCAGCCCCAGCATTTT. Amino acid sequence: CAWSVGSLSGNQPQHF.

This sequence joins TRBV6-5 and TRBJ1-6; D is unresolved. Germline CDR1 MNHEY, CDR2 SVGAGI. There are 15 residues in the CDR3. V lost 6 bases to trimming and J lost 7 bases, with 16 bases between them. The CDR3 coding sequence is TGTGCCAGCAGGTCGGAACAGTTGAACAATTCACCCCTCCACTTT. It translates to CASRSEQLNNSPLHF.

In this sample, this clone turned up many times. This chain joins TRBV2 and TRBJ1-3; 7 nucleotides match TRBD1. The V and J ends lost 3 bases and 2 bases, in that order; junction bases with no gene match: 10. The CDR3 consists of 17 residues. Per germline, CDR1 SNHLY and CDR2 FYNNEI. CDR3 residues: CASSEQGGPGAGNTIYF. CDR3 in DNA: TGTGCCAGCAGTGAGCAGGGGGGTCCGGGTGCTGGAAACACCATATATTTT.

The rearrangement uses TRBV7-9 and TRBJ2-1, with TRBD2 matching over 8 bases. The CDR3 covers 16 residues. Germline CDR1 and CDR2: SEHNR and FQNEAQ (reference sequence). Unmatched junction bases numbered 14, after V lost 5 bases and J lost 8 bases. CDR3: CASSPWGLVGYHEQFF. In nucleotides, the CDR3 is TGTGCCAGCAGCCCGTGGGGACTAGTTGGATACCATGAGCAGTTCTTC. Full variable domain (remainder filled in from reference TRBV7-9 and TRBJ2-1): DTGVSQNPRHKITKRGQNVTFRCDPISEHNRLYWYRQTLGQGPEFLTYFQNEAQLEKSRLLSDRFSAERPKGSFSTLEIQRTEQGDSAMYLCASSPWGLVGYHEQFFGPGTRLTVL.

The chain joins TRBV5-1 to TRBJ2-7; TRBD1 matches at 8 bases. Losses at the gene ends were 6 bases for V and 0 bases for J; bases not matched to a gene: 8. Germline loops: CDR1 SGHRS, CDR2 YFSETQ. The CDR3 contains 15 residues. The CDR3 DNA reads as TGCGCCAGCACCTACCGACAGGGGAGCTCCTACGAGCAGTACTTC. This sequence encodes CASTYRQGSSYEQYF.

The V call is TRBV11-1, the J call TRBJ2-5; 9 bases agree with TRBD2. Germline V CDR1 and CDR2: SGHAT, FQDESV (reference sequence). J lost 3 bases, V lost 5 bases, and 1 base had no gene match. CDR3 length: 13 residues. Here the CDR3 reads CASSRGREETQYF. DNA for the CDR3: TGTGCCAGCAGCCGCGGGAGGGAAGAGACCCAGTACTTC.

The genes are TRBV5-1 and TRBJ1-1; no firm D call. The CDR3 is 15 amino acids. The germline V gene has CDR1 SGHRS and CDR2 YFSETQ. V was cut by 2 bases and J by 2 bases, with 13 bases left in between. The CDR3 protein is CASSFQAPPNTEAFF. CDR3 nucleotide sequence: TGCGCCAGCAGCTTTCAGGCCCCCCCAAACACTGAAGCTTTCTTT.

This clone occurred a few times. CDR3 in amino acids: CASSWDSHTEAFF. The CDR3 DNA is TGCGCCAGCAGCTGGGACAGTCACACTGAAGCTTTCTTT. The genes are TRBV5-1 and TRBJ1-1; 7 nucleotides line up with TRBD1. The germline CDR1 and CDR2 sequences are SGHRS and YFSETQ. This CDR3 is 13 amino acids long. J lost 3 bases, V lost 3 bases, and 2 bases had no gene match.

Only a few counts were recorded for this clone. The chain combines TRBV19 with TRBJ2-5; the D is unclear. CDR1 is LNHDA and CDR2 is SQIVND in the germline V gene (reference sequence). V lost 1 base and J lost 5, with 14 bases in between. The CDR3 contains 15 residues. The CDR3 spells CASSIGTPGWETQYF. The CDR3 DNA follows: TGTGCCAGTAGTATAGGGACCCCCGGGTGGGAGACCCAGTACTTC. The complete variable domain, with remaining parts taken from reference TRBV19 and TRBJ2-5, reads DGGITQSPKYLFRKEGQNVTLSCEQNLNHDAMYWYRQDPGQGLRLIYYSQIVNDFQKGDIAEGYSVSREKKESFPLTVTSAQKNPTAFYLCASSIGTPGWETQYFGPGTRLLVL.